The 13 T cell receptor beta chains presented below share a single source sample, sequenced in a study of blood T cell repertoires in COVID-19 (dated by TCRdb to the early 2020s). The method behind the library was the immunoSEQ multiplex PCR assay. The table was pulled from immuneACCESS by TCRdb, which kept in-frame rearrangements only. Such tables lose some clones; where checked, under half of the loss comes from unresolved V genes, and the rest has no known cause. The sample profile shows 300,000 to 450,000 clones; roughly 90% of them were found once. The top ten clones comprise 0.95% to 1.1% of the sample. Sequenced material: PBMCs or T cells enriched from blood (not recorded which). The receptors here all came from a woman between 25 and 40 years old who had been exposed to COVID-19.

The chain carries TRBV7-2 and TRBJ1-2; TRBD1 is a possible D gene (5 bases). The CDR3 covers 15 residues. The germline CDR1 and CDR2 sequences are SGHTA and FQGNSA. V was clipped by 0 bases and J by 4 bases, with 12 bases between them. The CDR3 is CASSLAGGDGYGYTF. CDR3 sequence (DNA): TGTGCCAGCAGCTTAGCAGGCGGGGACGGCTATGGCTACACCTTC.

The V call is TRBV5-8, the J call TRBJ2-1, with 11 bases fitting TRBD2. CDR1 is SGHTS and CDR2 is YDEGEE in the germline V gene. With V trimmed by 0 bases and J by 5 bases, 4 bases remained unmatched. The CDR3 is made up of 16 amino acids. The CDR3 spells CASSLGGTSGHNEQFF. CDR3 DNA sequence: TGTGCCAGCAGCTTGGGAGGGACTAGCGGACACAATGAGCAGTTCTTC.

This clone has more than one count but fewer than ten. The CDR3 DNA follows: TGCGCCAGCAGTGAGTTCCTAGCGGGAGGGCCTAATGAGCAGTTCTTC. It codes for CASSEFLAGGPNEQFF. The V call is TRBV10-2, the J call TRBJ2-1; 12 bases align to TRBD2. The CDR3 loop spans 16 amino acids. V trimming: 1 base; J trimming: 7 bases; junction bases outside the gene matches: 5. Looked up from germline, CDR1 is WSHSY and CDR2 is SAAADI.

The gene calls are TRBV7-9 and TRBJ1-6; D unresolved. Germline V CDR1 and CDR2: SEHNR, FQNEAQ (reference sequence). This CDR3 region has 12 residues. Trimming left V 4 bases short and J 9 bases short, with 7 bases between. CDR3 sequence: CASSSEISPLHF. CDR3 nucleotides: TGTGCCAGCAGCTCGGAGATTTCACCCCTCCACTTT.

The chain employs TRBV27 and TRBJ2-1; 11 nucleotides line up with TRBD2. The CDR3 length is 16 residues. The V gene end was trimmed by 6 bases and the J gene end by 4 bases; junction bases not matched to a gene: 8. Germline-derived CDR1 and CDR2 are MNHEY and SMNVEV (reference sequence). CDR3 amino acids: CASSYLIAGGYNEQFF. In DNA, the CDR3 is TGTGCCAGCAGCTACCTAATAGCGGGAGGGTACAATGAGCAGTTCTTC.

The CDR3 DNA sequence: TGTGCCAGCAGGTCCGGGACAGGGCCCTACGAGCAGTACTTC. Its translation is CASRSGTGPYEQYF. The chain couples TRBV4-2 to TRBJ2-7, with 9 bases lining up with TRBD1. The CDR3 contains 14 residues. J was trimmed by 2 bases and V by 6 bases; bases with no gene match: 5. Germline-derived CDR1 and CDR2 are LGHNA and YNFKEQ.

The genes are TRBV28 and TRBJ2-7; the D gene is possibly TRBD2 (6 bases). CDR3 length equals 14 residues. Trimming removed 6 bases from V and 0 bases from J, with 12 bases in between. CDR1 and CDR2 from the germline V gene are MDHEN and SYDVKM. Here the CDR3 reads CASSMPGSSYEQYF. CDR3 nucleotides: TGTGCCAGCAGCATGCCCGGGAGCTCCTACGAGCAGTACTTC. The variable domain in full, completed from reference TRBV28 and TRBJ2-7, reads DVKVTQSSRYLVKRTGEKVFLECVQDMDHENMFWYRQDPGLGLRLIYFSYDVKMKEKGDIPEGYSVSREKKERFSLILESASTNQTSMYLCASSMPGSSYEQYFGPGTRLTVT.

The rearrangement links TRBV5-6 to TRBJ2-7; TRBD1 agrees at 8 bases. CDR3 size: 14 residues. J lost 6 bases, V lost 0 bases, and 5 bases had no gene match. CDR1 and CDR2 (germline): SGHDT, YYEEEE. The chain's CDR3 is CASSLGQGFTEQYF. As DNA, the CDR3 is TGTGCCAGCAGCTTGGGACAGGGGTTCACCGAGCAGTACTTC.

The V gene is TRBV3-1 (or the pseudogene TRBV3-2), the J gene TRBJ2-7, with D possibly being TRBD1 (6 bases). The CDR3 loop spans 15 amino acids. V lost 1 base and J 7 bases, leaving 17 bases between the germline ends. Germline CDR1 is LGHDT and CDR2 is YNNKEL (reference sequence). CDR3 protein: CASSQGSTGPGEQYF. The CDR3 DNA is TGTGCCAGCAGCCAAGGATCTACAGGGCCGGGGGAGCAGTACTTC.

This chain connects TRBV19 to TRBJ2-1; 9 nucleotides agree with TRBD2. The CDR3 loop spans 16 amino acids. CDR1 and CDR2 from the germline V gene are LNHDA and SQIVND (reference sequence). V was clipped by 5 bases and J by 10 bases; unmatched bases: 15. The CDR3 coding sequence is TGTGCCAGTAGTCGGATAGCGGGAGCGGGGACGGGGGAGCAGTTCTTC. Encoded protein: CASSRIAGAGTGEQFF.

Only one count was recorded for this clone. The rearrangement uses TRBV29-1 and TRBJ2-7; a possible D gene is TRBD2 (5 bases). V was clipped by 2 bases and J by 3 bases, with 14 bases between them. Per the germline V gene, CDR1 is SQVTM and CDR2 is ANQGSEA. The CDR3 extends over 14 amino acids. The CDR3 DNA reads as TGCAGCGTTGAAACGTCCACAACTAGCTACGAGCAGTACTTC. Translated, it gives CSVETSTTSYEQYF.

This chain links TRBV29-1 with TRBJ1-2; maybe TRBD1 (5 bases). The CDR3 extends over 12 amino acids. CDR1 SQVTM and CDR2 ANQGSEA come from the germline V gene. V dropped 3 bases and J dropped 6 bases, with 11 bases sitting between them. CDR3 sequence (DNA): TGCAGCGTTGAGGGACTTAAGGATGGCTACACCTTC. It codes for CSVEGLKDGYTF. The full variable domain, in which reference TRBV29-1 and TRBJ1-2 provide the parts outside the CDR3, is SAVISQKPSRDICQRGTSLTIQCQVDSQVTMMFWYRQQPGQSLTLIATANQGSEATYESGFVIDKFPISRPNLTFSTLTVSNMSPEDSSIYLCSVEGLKDGYTFGSGTRLTVV.

CDR3 region: CASTHRTGNEAFF. CDR3 DNA: TGTGCCAGCACGCACCGGACAGGGAATGAAGCTTTCTTT. The chain is built from TRBV12-3 or TRBV12-4 and TRBJ1-1, with 8 nucleotides matching TRBD1. Trimming took 7 bases from V and 7 from J; bases not matched to a gene: 8. The CDR3 totals 13 residues.